This T cell receptor beta chain was retrieved from a study of T cell clusters in autoimmune cytopenias. About the research overall: The mean age of healthy donor controls was 55 to 57 years, the median roughly 60 years.

Study observations and caveats: No cluster-lack signature appeared between secondary cytopenia and chronic lymphocytic leukemia patients, apparently due to lymphoma masking. Physiological T cell clusters of healthy donors were apparently absent in primary autoimmune cytopenia patients.

TRB was amplified from about 270 ng of peripheral blood genomic DNA per sample. TRB was amplified by touch-down multiplex PCR, primer pools A and B combined. TCRdb re-called the multiplex PCR reads; one entry per CDR3 protein, DNA not given. The sample table includes 7,000 or so distinct CDR3 sequences. As concerns this clonotype: Its antigen is unknown.

A further study also used this sample, focusing on T cell repertoires in aging, cancer and after chemotherapy. This second report adds: These repertoire data do not allow conclusions about immunological memory after chemotherapy.

The sequence was obtained from a human donor in good health. Sequenced sample: peripheral blood.

The CDR3 here is CASRSELGATSYEQYF. The chain recombines TRBV5-4 with TRBJ2-7; the TCRdb D gene call, TRBD1, has no DNA to confirm it. Germline loops: CDR1 SGHNT, CDR2 YYREEE (reference sequence). The CDR3 length is 16 residues. Full variable domain (outside the CDR3, taken from reference TRBV5-4 and TRBJ2-7): ETGVTQSPTHLIKTRGQQVTLRCSSQSGHNTVSWYQQALGQGPQFIFQYYREEENGRGNFPPRFSGLQFPNYSSELNVNALELDDSALYLCASRSELGATSYEQYFGPGTRLTVT.